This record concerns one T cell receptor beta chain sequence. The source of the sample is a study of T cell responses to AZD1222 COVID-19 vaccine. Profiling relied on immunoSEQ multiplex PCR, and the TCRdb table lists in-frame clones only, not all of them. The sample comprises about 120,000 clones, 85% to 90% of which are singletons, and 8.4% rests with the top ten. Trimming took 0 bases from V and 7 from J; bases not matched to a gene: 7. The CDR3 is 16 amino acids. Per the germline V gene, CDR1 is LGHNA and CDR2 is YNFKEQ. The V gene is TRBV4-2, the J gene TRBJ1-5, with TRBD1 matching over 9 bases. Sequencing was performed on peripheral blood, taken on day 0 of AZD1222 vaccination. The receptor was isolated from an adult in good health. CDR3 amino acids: CASSQDVDRGGQPQHF. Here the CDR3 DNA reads TGTGCCAGCAGCCAAGACGTGGACAGGGGAGGCCAGCCCCAGCATTTT.